This TCR beta chain was sequenced in a study of CD8 T cells in ankylosing spondylitis. Study conclusions and caveats: Earlier authors reported some of these motif variants in reactive arthritis synovial fluid and blood. Within ankylosing spondylitis blood, a TCR beta motif made up of eight highly homologous variants appeared to be characteristic.

Between the trimmed V and J ends, which lost 3 bases and 10 bases, there was a span of 13 bases. The CDR3 is 14 residues long. The germline gives CDR1 MGHDK, CDR2 SYGVNS. This clonotype was detected ten times or more. No antigen is known for it. Quantitative molecular-barcoded 5'-RACE generated the TCR beta libraries. TCRdb redid the calling of the 5' RACE reads with MiXCR, one entry per CDR3 protein. Among about 220,000 distinct CDR3 sequences listed, 10% to 13% were seen once. Sequenced material: blood, either unsorted or a sorted T cell fraction (not recorded which). The chain carries TRBV25-1 and TRBJ1-6; D is undetermined. This receptor was obtained from a male donor with ankylosing spondylitis or in good health (not recorded which). The CDR3: CASSEWGSESPLHF. CDR3 in DNA: TGTGCCAGCAGTGAGTGGGGAAGCGAGTCACCCCTCCACTTT.